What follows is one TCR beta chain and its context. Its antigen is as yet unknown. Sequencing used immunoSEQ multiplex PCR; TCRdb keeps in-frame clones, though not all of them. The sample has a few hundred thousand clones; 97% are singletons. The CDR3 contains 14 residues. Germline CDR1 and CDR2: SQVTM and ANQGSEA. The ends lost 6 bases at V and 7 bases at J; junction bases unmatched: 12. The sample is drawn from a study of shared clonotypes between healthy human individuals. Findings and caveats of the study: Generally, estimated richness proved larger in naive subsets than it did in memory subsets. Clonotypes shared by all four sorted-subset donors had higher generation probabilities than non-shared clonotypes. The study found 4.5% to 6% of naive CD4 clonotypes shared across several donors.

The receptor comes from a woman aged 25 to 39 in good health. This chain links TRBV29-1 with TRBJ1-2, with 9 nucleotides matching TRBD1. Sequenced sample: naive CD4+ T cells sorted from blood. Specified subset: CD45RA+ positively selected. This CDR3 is CSVPTGGIRGGYTF. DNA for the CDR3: TGCAGCGTCCCGACAGGGGGGATTCGGGGTGGCTACACCTTC. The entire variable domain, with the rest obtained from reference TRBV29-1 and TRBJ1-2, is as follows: SAVISQKPSRDICQRGTSLTIQCQVDSQVTMMFWYRQQPGQSLTLIATANQGSEATYESGFVIDKFPISRPNLTFSTLTVSNMSPEDSSIYLCSVPTGGIRGGYTFGSGTRLTVV.